The present TCR beta chain was sequenced within a study of cytomegalovirus exposure and HLA in healthy donors. Across the study: Early release data held 80 million to 100 million unique TCRs from HLA-typed donors.

This clone was observed once. Vbeta (60) and Jbeta (13) primers were used in the PCR. The table came from immunoSEQ multiplex PCR; TCRdb's copy has only in-frame clones and leaves some out. The table lists under 150,000 clones, 70% to 85% of them singletons. This clonotype originated in a man aged 50 to 59 in good health and CMV-seronegative. Sequences were obtained from PBMCs.

Written as DNA, the CDR3 is TGTGCCAGCAGCGTGGTCGTAGCTGGGGCCAACGTCCTGACTTTC. Its protein is CASSVVVAGANVLTF. The chain recombines TRBV9 with TRBJ2-6; D uncertain. V was cut by 2 bases and J by 2 bases, with 8 bases left in between. Germline V CDR1 and CDR2: SGDLS, YYNGEE. The CDR3 consists of 15 residues.